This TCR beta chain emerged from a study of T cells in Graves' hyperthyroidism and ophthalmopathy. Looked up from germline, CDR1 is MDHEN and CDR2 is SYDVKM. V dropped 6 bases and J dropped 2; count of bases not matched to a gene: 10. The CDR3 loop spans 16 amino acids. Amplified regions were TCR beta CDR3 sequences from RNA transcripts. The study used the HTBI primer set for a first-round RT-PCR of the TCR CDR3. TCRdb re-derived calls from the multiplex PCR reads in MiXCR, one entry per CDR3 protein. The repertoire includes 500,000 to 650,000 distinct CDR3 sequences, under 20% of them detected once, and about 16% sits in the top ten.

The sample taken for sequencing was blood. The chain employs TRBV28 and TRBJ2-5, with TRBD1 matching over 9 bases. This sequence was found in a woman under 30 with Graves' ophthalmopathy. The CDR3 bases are TGTGCCAGCAGCTTTAACACGGGACAGGGACAAGAGACCCAGTACTTC. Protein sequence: CASSFNTGQGQETQYF.